These T cell receptor beta chains were read from a single sample in a study of blood T cell repertoires in COVID-19. The data were produced by immunoSEQ multiplex PCR, yet TCRdb's version contains in-frame clones alone and is incomplete. The sample holds under 200,000 clones; more than 70% are singletons and the top ten take 5.5% to 7%. Material for sequencing was peripheral blood. The receptors derive from a man aged 50 to 60 with active or convalescent COVID-19. Both conserved end residues are part of each CDR3. The order of the fields is clone size, D gene, V gene, J gene, CDR3 DNA, CDR3 protein. A D gene is named only where the DNA matches it firmly. Some rows have no size entry. The others give once, few or many, or a class for an expanded clone.

NA	NA	TRBV5-4	TRBJ1-2	TGTGCCAGCAGCTCCGACAGGCGTAACTATGGCTACACCTTC	CASSSDRRNYGYTF
NA	TRBD2	TRBV12-5	TRBJ2-2	TGTGCTAGTGGTAACCCGGGACTAGGGAGCACCGGGGAGCTGTTTTTT	CASGNPGLGSTGELFF
NA	NA	TRBV18	TRBJ2-7	TGTGCCAGCTCACATACAGGGATTTTCTACGAGCAGTACTTC	CASSHTGIFYEQYF
NA	TRBD2	TRBV2	TRBJ2-3	TGTGCCAGCAGAGCGGTAGCGGGAGGGGGGGCAGATACGCAGTATTTT	CASRAVAGGGADTQYF
NA	NA	TRBV29-1	TRBJ1-5	TGCAGCGTCGCCTTGGCAGACAATCAGCCCCAGCATTTT	CSVALADNQPQHF
few	NA	TRBV13	TRBJ2-1	TGTGCCAGCAGCACCGGGACATTTCCGAGCTCCTACAATGAGCAGTTCTTC	CASSTGTFPSSYNEQFF
NA	TRBD2	TRBV4-2	TRBJ2-3	TGTGCCAGCAGCCAAGATATTCTGGCGGGACTAAGCACAGATACGCAGTATTTT	CASSQDILAGLSTDTQYF
NA	NA	TRBV3-1/TRBV3-2	TRBJ2-5	TGTGCCAGCAGCCTCGAGATGGGGGCGGGAGAGGATGGAGAGACCCAGTACTTC	CASSLEMGAGEDGETQYF
NA	TRBD1	TRBV29-1	TRBJ1-2	TGCAGCGTTGAACAGGGGGAGTATGGCTACACCTTC	CSVEQGEYGYTF
NA	NA	TRBV19	TRBJ2-7	TGTGCCAGTAGTATAGCAAGTGGGAGCTCCTACGAGCAGTACTTC	CASSIASGSSYEQYF
NA	NA	TRBV9	TRBJ1-1	TGTGCCAGCAGCACCGACCACAGGGCATTCACTGAAGCTTTCTTT	CASSTDHRAFTEAFF
NA	TRBD1	TRBV2	TRBJ1-2	TGTGCCAGCAAGACCGGGACAGGGTATCTTGGCTACACCTTC	CASKTGTGYLGYTF
NA	NA	TRBV6-1	TRBJ1-2	TGTGCCAGCAGTGACCGCTATGGCTACACCTTC	CASSDRYGYTF
NA	TRBD2	TRBV6-2/TRBV6-3	TRBJ2-2	TGTGCCAGCAGTACCCAGGTCGGGAGGACCGGGGAGCTGTTTTTT	CASSTQVGRTGELFF
NA	NA	TRBV7-8	TRBJ1-2	TGTGCCAGCAGCTTAGCTGGCCAGGGCTTTGGCTACACCTTC	CASSLAGQGFGYTF
NA	NA	TRBV3-1/TRBV3-2	TRBJ2-7	TGTGCCAGCAGCCAAGGCACTCCTGCCTCCTACGAGCAGTACTTC	CASSQGTPASYEQYF
NA	NA	TRBV4-2	TRBJ2-3	TGTGCCAGCAGCCAAGAGCTGGCCGGCACAGATACGCAGTATTTT	CASSQELAGTDTQYF
NA	NA	TRBV6-5	TRBJ2-3	TGTGCCAGCAGTAAGACAGGAGCTAGCACAGATACGCAGTATTTT	CASSKTGASTDTQYF
NA	TRBD1	TRBV7-9	TRBJ1-2	TGTGCCAGCAGCTTACAGGGGGTAATCTATGGCTACACCTTC	CASSLQGVIYGYTF
NA	TRBD1	TRBV18	TRBJ1-3	TGTGCCAGCTCATCTATGTCGACAGGGTTGTCCGGAAACACCATATATTTT	CASSSMSTGLSGNTIYF
once	TRBD2	TRBV11-3	TRBJ2-7	TGTGCCAGCAGCCCCCAAGGCGGGAGACGATCCGAGCAGTACTTC	CASSPQGGRRSEQYF
NA	TRBD1	TRBV7-2	TRBJ1-2	TGTGCCAGCAGCTTATTGGGGCAGGGGGCTTCTGGCTACACCTTC	CASSLLGQGASGYTF
NA	NA	TRBV5-4	TRBJ1-4	TGTGCCAGCGCGGGGGCGGATGAAAAACTGTTTTTT	CASAGADEKLFF
NA	TRBD1	TRBV11-1	TRBJ1-4	TGTGCCAGCAGCTTAGCTCCGAGACAGGGGAATGAAAAACTGTTTTTT	CASSLAPRQGNEKLFF
NA	NA	TRBV3-1/TRBV3-2	TRBJ2-7	TGTGCCAGCAGCCCCGCGGAGGGGGCGAGGCACGAGCAGTACTTC	CASSPAEGARHEQYF
NA	TRBD2	TRBV3-1/TRBV3-2	TRBJ2-1	TGTGCCAGCAGCCGTACTAGCGGGAGTCGGTCCTACAATGAGCAGTTCTTC	CASSRTSGSRSYNEQFF
NA	NA	TRBV2	TRBJ1-1	TGTGCCAGCAGTGCTAGTCGTGACACTGAAGCTTTCTTT	CASSASRDTEAFF
NA	NA	TRBV3-1/TRBV3-2	TRBJ2-1	TGTGCCAGCAGCCAAGGGGTTCAGGCCCAGCAGTTCTTC	CASSQGVQAQQFF
NA	TRBD2	TRBV15	TRBJ2-5	TGTGCCATCGCAGACCCCGGGACTAGCGGGGGGTGGACCCAGTACTTC	CAIADPGTSGGWTQYF
NA	NA	TRBV7-8	TRBJ2-7	TGTGCCAGCAGCTTAGGGCTGGGAAGGACAGCGTACGAGCAGTACTTC	CASSLGLGRTAYEQYF
NA	NA	TRBV18	TRBJ1-2	TGTGCCAGCTCACCGTACAGCTCTAACTATGGCTACACCTTC	CASSPYSSNYGYTF
NA	NA	TRBV6-1	TRBJ1-4	TGTGCCAGCAGTGAAGGACAAACTAATGAAAAACTGTTTTTT	CASSEGQTNEKLFF
NA	NA	TRBV5-1	TRBJ1-5	TGCGCCAGCAGCCCCGACGGAGATAGCAATCAGCCCCAGCATTTT	CASSPDGDSNQPQHF